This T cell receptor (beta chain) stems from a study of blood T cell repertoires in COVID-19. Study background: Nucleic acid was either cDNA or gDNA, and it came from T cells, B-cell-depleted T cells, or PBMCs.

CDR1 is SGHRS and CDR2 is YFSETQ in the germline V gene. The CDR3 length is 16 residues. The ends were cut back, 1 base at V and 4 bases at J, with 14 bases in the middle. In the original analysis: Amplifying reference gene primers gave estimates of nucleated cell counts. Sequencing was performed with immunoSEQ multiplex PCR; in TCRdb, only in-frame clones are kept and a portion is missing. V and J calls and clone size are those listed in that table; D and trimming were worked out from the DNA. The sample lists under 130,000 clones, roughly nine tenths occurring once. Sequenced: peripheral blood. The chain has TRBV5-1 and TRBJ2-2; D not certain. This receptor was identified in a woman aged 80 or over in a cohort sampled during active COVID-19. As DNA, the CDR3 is TGCGCCAGCAGCTTGAATACAGCCTTAGGCACCGGGGAGCTGTTTTTT. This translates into CASSLNTALGTGELFF.